This T cell receptor beta chain stems from a study of cytomegalovirus exposure and HLA in healthy donors. About the study: When fewer than 500 donors were genotyped, approximately 81% of them were found to fall in the Caucasian-associated ancestry cluster.

Study findings and constraints: A link between a missense DCLRE1C variant and TCR beta V- and J-gene trimming emerged from a later analysis.

V dropped 4 bases and J dropped 4 bases, with 15 bases sitting between them. In germline, CDR1 is MGHRA, CDR2 YSYEKL. The CDR3 extends over 15 amino acids. Details on this clone: No antigen is known for it.

13 Jbeta primers and 60 Vbeta primers were used for the PCR. Profiling relied on immunoSEQ multiplex PCR, and the TCRdb table lists in-frame clones only, not all of them. This sample has more than 95,000 clones, with 76% found just once. This chain links TRBV4-1 with TRBJ2-3, with a possible D match to TRBD2 (6 bases). This receptor was taken from a man in his forties in good health and CMV-seropositive. The sequenced sample was PBMCs. Here the CDR3 reads CASSLRLDVADTQYF. CDR3 bases: TGCGCCAGCAGCCTAAGACTAGATGTGGCAGATACGCAGTATTTT.